This entry is about one T cell receptor (beta chain). The antigen is undetermined. This record belongs to a study of graft-versus-host responses after intestinal transplantation. Study observations and caveats: Those patients showing graft-donor T cell macrochimerism displayed high graft-versus-host to host-versus-graft clonal ratios in allografts.

The ends lost 5 bases at V and 3 bases at J; junction bases unmatched: 19. From germline, CDR1 is MNHEY and CDR2 SMNVEV (reference sequence). The CDR3 runs 19 residues. Measured with immunoSEQ multiplex PCR; TCRdb has only the in-frame clones, and not every one. The repertoire holds fewer than 30,000 clones, with about 85% as singletons. The chain carries TRBV27 and TRBJ2-7; 10 nucleotides line up with TRBD2. This material consisted of PBMCs, taken about 450 days after intestinal transplantation. This sequence was found in a human patient who received an intestinal transplant, so some T cells may come from the graft donor. The DNA of the CDR3 is TGTGCCAGCAGTCCCCTAGCGGGAGCCCAAGCAATCCCGCTCTACGAGCAGTACTTC. Translated, it gives CASSPLAGAQAIPLYEQYF.